The subject of this entry is one T cell receptor beta chain. Its antigen remains unidentified. Assay used: immunoSEQ multiplex PCR; TCRdb lists only in-frame clones, some missing. The table records 100,000 to 140,000 clones, roughly 90% of them present only once. The sample belongs to a study of T cell responses to AZD1222 COVID-19 vaccine. Second-dose timings of about 4 or about 12 weeks were pooled. Study-wide results and caveats: Scientists sampled the repertoires only once the peak T cell response had passed. Elevations in Spike-specific TCR breadth and depth followed administration of two AZD1222 doses. Targeting of unmutated variant regions was reportedly seen in nearly half of spike-specific TCRs.

The germline CDR1 and CDR2 sequences are MNHEY and SVGAGI. V was clipped by 6 bases and J by 0 bases, with 12 bases between them. This CDR3 comprises 14 residues. This chain connects TRBV6-5 to TRBJ2-7; D call uncertain. Specimen: peripheral blood, collected 28 days after the second AZD1222 dose. The receptor comes from an adult who received the AZD1222 COVID-19 vaccine. CDR3 nucleotides: TGTGCCAGCAGGGCAACAACACTCTCCTACGAGCAGTACTTC. This translates into CASRATTLSYEQYF.